This TCR beta chain was sequenced in a study of T cell changes during pregnancy in multiple sclerosis (dated by TCRdb to between 2018 and 2021). Background on the whole study: The study looked at changes in the T cell repertoire across pregnancy in women with multiple sclerosis.

Cut back by 1 base and 6 bases, the V and J ends lie 7 bases apart. The CDR3 holds 13 amino acids from the cysteine to the phenylalanine. Kept here is only the CDR3 DNA, which spans 39 bases and is read in frame from base 1. The germline V gene supplies CDR1 SGHDN and CDR2 FVKESK. The receptor library was made with the immunoSEQ multiplex PCR assay. This is the immuneACCESS table as TCRdb keeps it, with only in-frame sequences that have V and J called. A part of the clones is gone; compared with another copy, unresolved V genes explain less than half, and the rest is unexplained. For this sample the table gives 65,000 to 85,000 clones, of which almost 90% were detected only once. The top ten constitute over 7.5% of the sample. As for this clone: This receptor's antigen is unknown. Base-call qualities are not available, and no considerably larger clone is one nucleotide away.

The sequence links TRBV14 to TRBJ1-5; the D gene identity is not certain. Sequenced here: peripheral blood, sampled after pregnancy. This sequence was found in a female donor in good health, enrolled as a control in a pregnancy study. The CDR3 protein sequence reads: CASSQVHGQPQHF. The DNA sequence is TGTGCCAGCAGCCAAGTTCACGGTCAGCCCCAGCATTTT.